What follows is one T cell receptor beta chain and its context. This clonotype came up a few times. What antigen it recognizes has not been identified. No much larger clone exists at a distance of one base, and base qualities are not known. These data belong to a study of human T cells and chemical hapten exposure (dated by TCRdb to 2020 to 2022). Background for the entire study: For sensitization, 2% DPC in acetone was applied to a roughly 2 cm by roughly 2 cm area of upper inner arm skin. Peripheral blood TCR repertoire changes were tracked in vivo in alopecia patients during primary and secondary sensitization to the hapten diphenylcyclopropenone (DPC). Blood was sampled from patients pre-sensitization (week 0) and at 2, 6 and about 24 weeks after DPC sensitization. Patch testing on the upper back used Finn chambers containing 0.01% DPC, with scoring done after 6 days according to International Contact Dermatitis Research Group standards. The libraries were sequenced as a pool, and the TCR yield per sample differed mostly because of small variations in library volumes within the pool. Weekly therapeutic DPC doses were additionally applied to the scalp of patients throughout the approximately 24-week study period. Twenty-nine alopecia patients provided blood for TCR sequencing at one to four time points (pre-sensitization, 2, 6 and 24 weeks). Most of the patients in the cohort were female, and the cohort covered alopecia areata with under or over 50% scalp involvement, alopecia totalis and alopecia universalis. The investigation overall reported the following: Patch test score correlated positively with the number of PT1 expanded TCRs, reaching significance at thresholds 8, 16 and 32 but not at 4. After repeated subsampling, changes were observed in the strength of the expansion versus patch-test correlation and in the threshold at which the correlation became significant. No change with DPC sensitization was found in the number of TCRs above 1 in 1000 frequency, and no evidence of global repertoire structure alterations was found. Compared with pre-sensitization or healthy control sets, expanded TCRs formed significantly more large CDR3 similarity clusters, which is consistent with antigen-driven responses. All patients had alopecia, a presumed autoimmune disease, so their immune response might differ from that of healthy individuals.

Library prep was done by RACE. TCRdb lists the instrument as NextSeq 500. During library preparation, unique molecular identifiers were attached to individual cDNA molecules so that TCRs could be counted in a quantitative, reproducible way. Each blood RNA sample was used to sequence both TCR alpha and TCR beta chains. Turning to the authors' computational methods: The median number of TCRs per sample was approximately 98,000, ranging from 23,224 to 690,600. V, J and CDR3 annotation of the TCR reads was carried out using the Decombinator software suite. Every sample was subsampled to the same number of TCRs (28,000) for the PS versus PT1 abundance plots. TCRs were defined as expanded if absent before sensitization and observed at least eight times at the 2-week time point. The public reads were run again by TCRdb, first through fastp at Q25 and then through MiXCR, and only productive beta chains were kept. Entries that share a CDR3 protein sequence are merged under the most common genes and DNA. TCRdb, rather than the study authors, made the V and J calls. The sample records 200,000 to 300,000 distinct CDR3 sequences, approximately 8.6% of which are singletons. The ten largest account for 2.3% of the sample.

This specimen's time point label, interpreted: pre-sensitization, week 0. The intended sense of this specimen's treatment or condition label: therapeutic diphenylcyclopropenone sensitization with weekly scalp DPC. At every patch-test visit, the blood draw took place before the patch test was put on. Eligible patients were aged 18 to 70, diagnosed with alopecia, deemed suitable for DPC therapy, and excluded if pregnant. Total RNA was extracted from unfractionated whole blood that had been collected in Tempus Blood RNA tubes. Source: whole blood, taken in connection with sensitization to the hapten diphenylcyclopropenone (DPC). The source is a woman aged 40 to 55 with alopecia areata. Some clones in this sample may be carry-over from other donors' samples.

The CDR3 protein sequence reads: CASTQGAVQPQHF. The nucleotide sequence reads TGTGCCAGCACCCAGGGGGCCGTTCAGCCCCAGCATTTT. This receptor chain uses TRBV12-3 or TRBV12-4 and TRBJ1-5; 8 bases in the middle match TRBD1. The CDR3 runs 13 residues from the cysteine to the phenylalanine. Only the CDR3 DNA stays, 39 bases, in frame from base 1. Trimming leaves V shorter by 7 bases and J shorter by 6 bases, with the junction holding 5 bases beyond the gene matches.